A single sample gave rise to the 8 T cell receptor beta chains below, sequenced in a study of fetal regulatory T cell absence and autoimmunity. The repertoire was sequenced with immunoSEQ multiplex PCR; TCRdb's copy has only in-frame clones and lacks some. Of 95,000 to 100,000 clones listed, roughly 78% were seen once; the top ten hold 2%. Sequenced material: pancreas tissue. These TCRs come from a male donor with IPEX syndrome.

The V call is TRBV11-3, the J call TRBJ2-3; 8 positions agree with TRBD2. The trim removed 5 bases at V and 0 bases at J, leaving 13 bases unmatched. CDR3 length: 18 residues. Germline V lookup: CDR1 SGHNT, CDR2 YENEEA. CDR3 coding DNA: TGTGCCAGCAGCGCCTGGACTGAGCGGGGGATGAGCACAGATACGCAGTATTTT. Translating it yields CASSAWTERGMSTDTQYF.

The chain carries TRBV5-6 and TRBJ2-7; possible D gene TRBD1, 6 bases. The CDR3 contains 12 residues. The germline CDR1 and CDR2 sequences are SGHDT and YYEEEE. Trimming took off 4 bases at V and 3 bases at J, with 8 bases between the two ends. DNA for the CDR3: TGTGCCAGCAGCCCCAGGGGCTACGAGCAGTACTTC. It codes for CASSPRGYEQYF.

The chain combines TRBV5-1 with TRBJ2-3; D unresolved. CDR1 SGHRS and CDR2 YFSETQ come from the germline V gene. CDR3 size: 12 residues. The germline V and J ends were trimmed by 3 bases and 6 bases, with 8 bases remaining between them. The CDR3 DNA follows: TGCGCCAGCAGCTCTACGTGGGATACGCAGTATTTT. This translates into CASSSTWDTQYF. Filled out from reference TRBV5-1 and TRBJ2-3, the complete variable domain reads KAGVTQTPRYLIKTRGQQVTLSCSPISGHRSVSWYQQTPGQGLQFLFEYFSETQRNKGNFPGRFSGRQFSNSRSEMNVSTLELGDSALYLCASSSTWDTQYFGPGTRLTVL.

Here the CDR3 reads CASSFTGNAEAFF. The CDR3, as DNA: TGTGCCAGCAGCTTTACGGGAAATGCTGAAGCTTTCTTT. This rearrangement joins TRBV5-4 to TRBJ1-1; no reliable D call. The CDR3 spans 13 residues. The ends were cut back, 2 bases at V and 6 bases at J, with 11 bases in the middle. The germline V gene encodes CDR1 SGHNT and CDR2 YYREEE (reference sequence).

This clone was seen a few times. The J gene is TRBJ2-7, the V gene TRBV11-2; D unclear. The germline V and J ends were trimmed by 0 bases and 1 base, with 7 bases remaining between them. The CDR3 is 14 amino acids. CDR1 and CDR2 (germline): SGHAT, FQNNGV. CDR3 sequence (DNA): TGTGCCAGCAGCTTAGAGGCCCGGTCCTACGAGCAGTACTTC. Residues: CASSLEARSYEQYF. The whole variable domain, remainder taken from reference TRBV11-2 and TRBJ2-7, is EAGVAQSPRYKIIEKRQSVAFWCNPISGHATLYWYQQILGQGPKLLIQFQNNGVVDDSQLPKDRFSAERLKGVDSTLKIQPAKLEDSAVYLCASSLEARSYEQYFGPGTRLTVT.

A single count supports this clone. The chain joins TRBV30 to TRBJ2-7; 15 bases map to TRBD2. CDR1 is GTSNPN, CDR2 SVGIG, per germline (reference sequence). With V trimmed by 3 bases and J by 4 bases, 4 bases remained unmatched. The CDR3 has 15 residues. The CDR3 region is CAWSGTSGRYYEQYF. CDR3 nucleotides: TGTGCCTGGAGCGGGACTAGCGGGAGGTATTACGAGCAGTACTTC.

Only one count was recorded for this clone. The V call is TRBV5-1, the J call TRBJ1-1; D remains unclear. This CDR3 comprises 14 residues. Trimming removed 4 bases at V and 5 bases at J, with 15 bases between. CDR1 is SGHRS, CDR2 YFSETQ, per germline. In DNA form, the CDR3 reads TGCGCCAGCAGCCCGCGCGGGTGGAAGACTGAAGCTTTCTTT. The encoded protein is CASSPRGWKTEAFF. Full variable domain (remainder filled in from reference TRBV5-1 and TRBJ1-1): KAGVTQTPRYLIKTRGQQVTLSCSPISGHRSVSWYQQTPGQGLQFLFEYFSETQRNKGNFPGRFSGRQFSNSRSEMNVSTLELGDSALYLCASSPRGWKTEAFFGQGTRLTVV.

The J gene is TRBJ2-7, the V gene TRBV27, with D unresolved. Germline assignment: CDR1 MNHEY and CDR2 SMNVEV (reference sequence). The CDR3 loop spans 14 amino acids. Trimming cost V 1 base and J 0 bases, with 7 bases left between them. CDR3 DNA sequence: TGTGCCAGCAGTTTATTCAGGAGCTCCTACGAGCAGTACTTC. It specifies CASSLFRSSYEQYF.